These 21 T cell receptor beta chains were all obtained from the same sample, sequenced in a study of cytomegalovirus exposure and HLA in healthy donors. The PCR ran on 60 Vbeta and 13 Jbeta primers. Assay: immunoSEQ multiplex PCR; the TCRdb copy retains only in-frame clones and omits some. The sample shows around 170,000 clones, over 60% of them seen only once. Material: PBMCs. The receptors derive from a girl between 5 and 17 years old in good health and CMV-seronegative.

This chain connects TRBV2 to TRBJ1-1, with TRBD1 as a possible D gene (5 bases). Per germline, CDR1 SNHLY and CDR2 FYNNEI. The V gene lost 0 bases and the J gene lost 4 bases, with 6 bases spanning the gap. This CDR3 is 13 amino acids long. CDR3 DNA: TGTGCCAGCAGTGAAGCCAGGGCCACTGAAGCTTTCTTT. Its translation: CASSEARATEAFF.

J is TRBJ2-1 and V is TRBV11-3, with 8 bases lining up with TRBD2. V shed 5 bases, J shed 0 bases, and the junction held 9 bases outside the gene matches. The germline V gene encodes CDR1 SGHNT and CDR2 YENEEA. The CDR3 is 17 residues long. The CDR3 protein is CASSIGGAGFSYNEQFF. DNA of the CDR3: TGTGCCAGCAGCATCGGGGGGGCGGGCTTCTCCTACAATGAGCAGTTCTTC.

The chain links TRBV6-1 to TRBJ2-2; D is possibly TRBD2 (6 bases). CDR3 length: 17 amino acids. The V end was cut by 0 bases, the J end by 0 bases, with 11 bases between. CDR1 is MNHNS and CDR2 is SASEGT in the germline V gene. CDR3 nucleotide sequence: TGTGCCAGCAGTGAAGCTAGGAGGGCAGCGAACACCGGGGAGCTGTTTTTT. This translates into CASSEARRAANTGELFF.

The CDR3 protein is CASTGGRSSGGYNEQFF. CDR3 DNA sequence: TGTGCCAGCACGGGGGGCCGGTCGAGCGGGGGGTACAATGAGCAGTTCTTC. V and J are TRBV21-1 and TRBJ2-1; TRBD2 is the table's D call and was not checked against the DNA. TRBV21-1 represents a pseudogene. The CDR3 length is 17 residues.

This clone has more than one count but fewer than ten. The chain combines TRBV6-5 with TRBJ1-1; possible D gene TRBD1, 5 bases. The CDR3 spans 13 residues. CDR1 and CDR2 from the germline V gene are MNHEY and SVGAGI. V lost 5 bases to trimming and J lost 1 base, with 8 bases between them. This chain's CDR3 is CASSVQENTEAFF. The CDR3 nucleotides read TGTGCCAGCAGTGTACAGGAGAACACTGAAGCTTTCTTT.

V usage is TRBV19 and J usage is TRBJ1-5; D is unclear. The CDR3 has 14 amino acids. The ends were cut back, 5 bases at V and 0 bases at J, with 8 bases in the middle. The germline CDR1 and CDR2 sequences are LNHDA and SQIVND (reference sequence). CDR3 amino acids: CASSPGFSNQPQHF. As DNA, the CDR3 is TGTGCCAGTAGTCCGGGGTTTAGCAATCAGCCCCAGCATTTT.

The sample holds a few counts of this clone. The chain has TRBV7-8 and TRBJ1-1; no clear D gene. Germline V lookup: CDR1 SGHVS, CDR2 FQNEAQ. The CDR3 has 13 amino acids. The V gene lost 2 bases and the J gene lost 1 base, with 5 bases spanning the gap. The CDR3 sequence is CASSLRQNTEAFF. In DNA form, the CDR3 reads TGTGCCAGCAGCTTACGACAGAACACTGAAGCTTTCTTT.

The CDR3 spells CASSQGGTGALETQYF. The DNA for the CDR3 is TGCGCCAGCAGCCAAGGGGGGACAGGGGCTCTTGAGACCCAGTACTTC. This sequence joins TRBV4-1 and TRBJ2-5; 10 bases are shared with TRBD1. The CDR3 has 16 residues. Germline V CDR1 and CDR2: MGHRA, YSYEKL. With 1 base clipped from V and 5 bases from J, the junction kept 7 bases outside the gene matches.

This clone was seen once. The rearrangement links TRBV5-1 to TRBJ1-5, with 10 positions matching TRBD1. Germline V CDR1 and CDR2: SGHRS, YFSETQ. With V trimmed by 5 bases and J by 2 bases, 4 bases remained unmatched. The CDR3 extends over 15 amino acids. This chain's CDR3 is CASRSGTGGNQPQHF. The CDR3 DNA reads TGCGCCAGCAGATCAGGGACAGGGGGCAATCAGCCCCAGCATTTT.

The genes are TRBV7-9 and TRBJ2-3; 11 bases are shared with TRBD2. Trimming at V came to 5 bases and at J to 0 bases, leaving 7 bases not matched to a gene. Germline CDR1 SEHNR, CDR2 FQNEAQ (reference sequence). This CDR3 comprises 17 residues. The CDR3 is CASSAPRLAGSTDTQYF. The CDR3 nucleotides read TGTGCCAGCAGCGCACCCCGACTAGCGGGGAGCACAGATACGCAGTATTTT. The whole variable domain, remainder taken from reference TRBV7-9 and TRBJ2-3, is DTGVSQNPRHKITKRGQNVTFRCDPISEHNRLYWYRQTLGQGPEFLTYFQNEAQLEKSRLLSDRFSAERPKGSFSTLEIQRTEQGDSAMYLCASSAPRLAGSTDTQYFGPGTRLTVL.

Written as DNA, the CDR3 is TGTGCCAGCAGCTCAGGGAGGGGGACTGAAGCTTTCTTT. It translates to CASSSGRGTEAFF. The chain has TRBV7-2 and TRBJ1-1; D possibly corresponds to TRBD1 (6 bases). The V gene's germline CDR1 is SGHTA and CDR2 FQGNSA. The CDR3 runs to 13 residues. Trimming took off 4 bases at V and 5 bases at J, with 11 bases between the two ends.

This clone came up a few times. V usage is TRBV9 and J usage is TRBJ1-1; no reliable D call. Germline V lookup: CDR1 SGDLS, CDR2 YYNGEE. This CDR3 region has 13 residues. The germline V and J ends were trimmed by 5 bases and 2 bases, with 10 bases remaining between them. The DNA of the CDR3 is TGTGCCAGCAGTGGCGGGGAAAACACTGAAGCTTTCTTT. Translating gives CASSGGENTEAFF.

This clone was counted only a few times. The CDR3 DNA is TGTGCCAGCAGCTCACAGGGGGGAGAAAAACTGTTTTTT. This encodes CASSSQGGEKLFF. This chain joins TRBV21-1 and TRBJ1-4; TRBD1 is taken as the D call from the table, unchecked against the DNA. TRBV21-1 is a pseudogene. The CDR3 covers 13 residues.

This clone showed up just once. The chain is built from TRBV28 and TRBJ2-6; TRBD1 is a possible D gene (5 bases). V gave up 3 bases and J gave up 0 bases, with 6 bases separating them. Germline V gives CDR1 MDHEN, CDR2 SYDVKM. This CDR3 is 15 amino acids long. As DNA, the CDR3 is TGTGCCAGCAGTTTGGGGCTCTCTGGGGCCAACGTCCTGACTTTC. Protein product: CASSLGLSGANVLTF.

This clone has a handful of counts. The rearrangement joins TRBV2 to TRBJ1-1; TRBD1 matches at 7 bases. Unmatched junction bases numbered 6, after V lost 7 bases and J lost 4 bases. CDR3 length: 13 residues. CDR1 is SNHLY, CDR2 FYNNEI, per germline. Here the CDR3 reads CASISHRGTEAFF. The CDR3 DNA reads TGTGCCAGCATCTCCCACAGGGGCACTGAAGCTTTCTTT.

The chain has TRBV7-8 and TRBJ2-7; D may be TRBD1 (5 bases). V lost 2 bases and J lost 0, with 11 bases in between. The CDR3 consists of 15 residues. Germline V lookup: CDR1 SGHVS, CDR2 FQNEAQ. CDR3 in amino acids: CASSLIWGSSYEQYF. The CDR3 DNA reads TGTGCCAGCAGCTTAATTTGGGGCAGCTCCTACGAGCAGTACTTC.

This sequence joins TRBV27 and TRBJ1-1; D is undetermined. CDR1 is MNHEY, CDR2 SMNVEV, per germline (reference sequence). The CDR3 is 13 amino acids. V was pared by 2 bases and J by 4 bases, with 8 bases between. The CDR3 sequence: CASSLEVATEAFF. In DNA form, the CDR3 reads TGTGCCAGCAGTTTAGAGGTTGCCACTGAAGCTTTCTTT.

This chain links TRBV19 with TRBJ1-1; the D is unclear. Trimming left V 5 bases short and J 5 bases short, with 12 bases between. Germline loops: CDR1 LNHDA, CDR2 SQIVND (reference sequence). CDR3 size: 13 residues. The chain's CDR3 is CASSVPLETEAFF. Here the CDR3 DNA reads TGTGCCAGTAGTGTTCCATTGGAGACTGAAGCTTTCTTT.

This chain's CDR3 is CASSLTTTNEKLFF. In nucleotides, the CDR3 is TGCGCCAGCAGCTTGACAACAACTAATGAAAAACTGTTTTTT. The chain combines TRBV5-1 with TRBJ1-4; D is unclear. Trimming removed 1 base from V and 0 bases from J, with 4 bases in between. In germline, CDR1 is SGHRS, CDR2 YFSETQ. The CDR3 totals 14 residues.

The rearrangement links TRBV6-5 to TRBJ1-2; D perhaps matches TRBD1 (6 bases). V was clipped by 10 bases and J by 0 bases, with 15 bases between them. The CDR3 runs to 14 residues. Per the germline V gene, CDR1 is MNHEY and CDR2 is SVGAGI. As DNA, the CDR3 is TGTGCCACCAGCAGCCCAGGGGCTAACTATGGCTACACCTTC. Translated: CATSSPGANYGYTF.

This rearrangement joins TRBV19 to TRBJ1-2; the match to TRBD1 covers 7 bases. Trimming at V came to 4 bases and at J to 6 bases, leaving 2 bases not matched to a gene. CDR1 LNHDA and CDR2 SQIVND come from the germline V gene (reference sequence). The CDR3 length is 12 residues. CDR3 protein: CASSTTGDGYTF. Here the CDR3 DNA reads TGTGCCAGTAGTACCACAGGGGATGGCTACACCTTC.